These 25 T cell receptor beta chains share one sample of origin, sequenced in a study of cytomegalovirus exposure and HLA in healthy donors. Use of 60 Vbeta and 13 Jbeta primers characterized the PCR. Profiling relied on immunoSEQ multiplex PCR, and the TCRdb table lists in-frame clones only, not all of them. This sample carries under 200,000 clones, 78% of them seen once, and the ten largest clones take approximately 3.4%. The source material was PBMCs. These receptors were taken from a woman aged 50 to 65 in good health and CMV-seropositive.

The genes are TRBV11-3 and TRBJ2-1; D may be TRBD2 (5 bases). The CDR3 length is 14 residues. Trimming removed 5 bases from V and 3 bases from J, with 11 bases in between. The germline CDR1 and CDR2 sequences are SGHNT and YENEEA. The CDR3 loop reads CASSPTGFYNEQFF. The CDR3, as DNA: TGTGCCAGCAGCCCAACGGGATTCTACAATGAGCAGTTCTTC.

The V call is TRBV27, the J call TRBJ1-5; TRBD1 matches at 7 bases. CDR3 size: 15 residues. The V gene's germline CDR1 is MNHEY and CDR2 SMNVEV (reference sequence). V lost 6 bases to trimming and J lost 0 bases; unmatched junction nucleotides: 5. The CDR3 loop reads CASSLTGDSNQPQHF. The CDR3 DNA reads TGTGCCAGCAGCCTAACAGGGGATAGCAATCAGCCCCAGCATTTT.

The rearrangement links TRBV29-1 to TRBJ2-3; TRBD2 might be the D (6 bases). The CDR3 runs 13 residues. From germline, CDR1 is SQVTM and CDR2 ANQGSEA. V was pared by 7 bases and J by 3 bases, with 14 bases between. CDR3 protein: CSGTGVGTDTQYF. For the CDR3, the DNA is TGCAGCGGGACGGGAGTTGGGACAGATACGCAGTATTTT.

This clone showed up just a few times. The chain carries TRBV7-9 and TRBJ2-1, with a tentative D call TRBD2 (6 bases). The CDR3 runs to 16 residues. Germline values: CDR1 SEHNR, CDR2 FQNEAQ (reference sequence). V lost 8 bases to trimming and J lost 8 bases, with 25 bases between them. CDR3 region: CASREVGLPLLDEQFF. CDR3 DNA sequence: TGTGCCAGCCGCGAGGTGGGACTGCCCCTTTTGGATGAGCAGTTCTTC.

This clone has a handful of counts. The chain combines TRBV9 with TRBJ2-5, with TRBD2 matching 7 bases. This CDR3 has 14 amino acids. Germline CDR1 SGDLS, CDR2 YYNGEE. Unmatched junction bases numbered 7, after V lost 2 bases and J lost 6 bases. The CDR3 loop is CASSVTSTTQTQYF. As DNA, the CDR3 is TGTGCCAGCAGCGTGACTAGCACAACTCAGACCCAGTACTTC.

This clone was observed a handful of times. The gene calls are TRBV6-1 and TRBJ1-2; 7 bases match TRBD1. The junction had 5 bases not matched to a gene; V was cut back by 5 bases and J by 8 bases. This CDR3 is 12 amino acids long. Germline lookup yields CDR1 MNHNS and CDR2 SASEGT. CDR3 residues: CASSPTGVGYTF. DNA for the CDR3: TGTGCCAGCAGTCCCACAGGGGTCGGCTACACCTTC.

Only one count was recorded for this clone. The same CDR3 arises from other DNA sequences in this sample as well. V is TRBV6-5 and J is TRBJ2-3; D might be TRBD2 (6 bases). The CDR3 covers 14 residues. The germline V gene encodes CDR1 MNHEY and CDR2 SVGAGI. The germline V and J ends were trimmed by 5 bases and 3 bases, with 12 bases remaining between them. This CDR3 is CASSRDGGTDTQYF. In DNA form, the CDR3 reads TGTGCCAGCAGTCGAGATGGGGGGACAGATACGCAGTATTTT.

The CDR3 is CASGLGSRANHFGNQPQHF. CDR3 DNA: TGTGCTAGTGGTTTGGGGTCGAGGGCCAACCACTTCGGGAATCAGCCCCAGCATTTT. The rearrangement joins TRBV12-5 to TRBJ1-5; D gene unclear. Germline V gene data show CDR1 as LGHNT and CDR2 as FRNRAP. Between the trimmed V and J ends, which lost 1 base and 4 bases, there was a span of 23 bases. The CDR3 length is 19 residues.

The chain carries TRBV5-1 and TRBJ2-1; 11 nucleotides agree with TRBD2. The CDR3 consists of 15 residues. The V gene end was trimmed by 4 bases and the J gene end by 3 bases; junction bases not matched to a gene: 3. The germline CDR1 and CDR2 sequences are SGHRS and YFSETQ. CDR3 protein: CASSVTSGSYNEQFF. For the CDR3, the DNA is TGCGCCAGCAGCGTTACTAGCGGGAGCTACAATGAGCAGTTCTTC. Full variable domain (outside the CDR3, taken from reference TRBV5-1 and TRBJ2-1): KAGVTQTPRYLIKTRGQQVTLSCSPISGHRSVSWYQQTPGQGLQFLFEYFSETQRNKGNFPGRFSGRQFSNSRSEMNVSTLELGDSALYLCASSVTSGSYNEQFFGPGTRLTVL.

The gene calls are TRBV21-1 and TRBJ2-4; TRBD2, the table's D call, lacks a check against the DNA. TRBV21-1 is a documented pseudogene. The CDR3 runs 14 residues. CDR3 region: CASPAPGSRDIQYF. The CDR3 DNA follows: TGTGCCAGCCCCGCCCCGGGAAGTCGAGACATTCAGTACTTC.

The chain combines TRBV18 with TRBJ2-3; 7 nucleotides match TRBD2. The CDR3 spans 14 residues. The V gene end was trimmed by 3 bases and the J gene end by 7 bases; junction bases not matched to a gene: 7. Germline-derived CDR1 and CDR2 are KGHSH and LQKENI. The CDR3 reads CASSPGWGGNTQYF. In DNA form, the CDR3 reads TGTGCCAGCTCACCGGGCTGGGGGGGAAATACGCAGTATTTT.

This clone was recorded a few times. The gene calls are TRBV7-2 and TRBJ1-1, with 9 bases identical to TRBD1. CDR1 SGHTA and CDR2 FQGNSA come from the germline V gene. The V and J ends lost 7 bases and 6 bases, in that order; junction bases with no gene match: 6. The CDR3 runs 13 residues. The CDR3 DNA reads as TGTGCCAGCACCACACAGGGGGCGCCTGAAGCTTTCTTT. Its translation: CASTTQGAPEAFF.

The chain links TRBV5-1 to TRBJ2-1; 9 bases are a match to TRBD2. The V gene end was trimmed by 0 bases and the J gene end by 9 bases; junction bases not matched to a gene: 4. This CDR3 is 14 amino acids long. CDR1 and CDR2 from the germline V gene are SGHRS and YFSETQ. DNA for the CDR3: TGCGCCAGCAGCTTGGGAGGCGGGAGGGTTGAGCAGTTCTTC. It specifies CASSLGGGRVEQFF.

Concerning this clone: Other DNA sequences within the sample encode an identical CDR3. This chain connects TRBV7-9 to TRBJ2-1, with TRBD2 matching 12 bases. The CDR3 consists of 15 residues. V trimming: 5 bases; J trimming: 4 bases; junction bases outside the gene matches: 3. Germline V gives CDR1 SEHNR, CDR2 FQNEAQ (reference sequence). This CDR3 is CASSLGTSGYNEQFF. For the CDR3, the DNA is TGTGCCAGCAGCCTGGGGACTAGCGGGTACAATGAGCAGTTCTTC.

A few counts support this clone. The chain is built from TRBV11-3 and TRBJ1-1; D is perhaps TRBD1 (5 bases). The CDR3 covers 13 residues. Trimming cost V 5 bases and J 1 base, with 8 bases left between them. In germline, CDR1 is SGHNT, CDR2 YENEEA. This CDR3 reads CASSGDRNTEAFF. Written as DNA, the CDR3 is TGTGCCAGCAGCGGCGACAGGAACACTGAAGCTTTCTTT.

This chain uses TRBV5-6 with TRBJ1-4, with 7 bases lining up with TRBD1. V shed 1 base and J 7 bases; nucleotides not matched to a gene: 1. Germline V gene data show CDR1 as SGHDT and CDR2 as YYEEEE. The CDR3 consists of 13 residues. The CDR3 nucleotides are TGTGCCAGCAGCTTGTACAGGGGTGAAAAACTGTTTTTT. Translation gives CASSLYRGEKLFF. The whole variable domain, remainder taken from reference TRBV5-6 and TRBJ1-4, is DAGVTQSPTHLIKTRGQQVTLRCSPKSGHDTVSWYQQALGQGPQFIFQYYEEEERQRGNFPDRFSGHQFPNYSSELNVNALLLGDSALYLCASSLYRGEKLFFGSGTQLSVL.

CDR3 amino acids: CASSDRVFTDTQYF. The DNA for the CDR3 is TGTGCCAGCAGTGATCGCGTTTTCACAGATACGCAGTATTTT. The rearrangement joins TRBV6-1 to TRBJ2-3; D call uncertain. The V gene lost 3 bases and the J gene lost 2 bases, with 9 bases spanning the gap. The CDR3 extends over 14 amino acids. In germline, CDR1 is MNHNS, CDR2 SASEGT.

The chain is built from TRBV5-4 and TRBJ2-7; 9 bases fit TRBD2. J lost 4 bases, V lost 4 bases, and 6 bases had no gene match. The CDR3 extends over 14 amino acids. Germline CDR1 and CDR2: SGHNT and YYREEE (reference sequence). As DNA, the CDR3 is TGTGCCAGCAGCCAAGGACTAGCGAGTTACGAGCAGTACTTC. Translating gives CASSQGLASYEQYF.

CDR3 sequence: CASSFWGSGDTEAFF. The CDR3 DNA reads TGTGCCAGCAGCTTCTGGGGCAGCGGGGACACTGAAGCTTTCTTT. The chain couples TRBV7-2 to TRBJ1-1; TRBD1 is a possible D gene (5 bases). The CDR3 is made up of 15 amino acids. Deletions cut 3 bases from V and 3 bases from J, with 14 bases between. Germline CDR1 SGHTA, CDR2 FQGNSA.

This clone was detected once. CDR3: CASSRPTGNQPQHF. The CDR3 region has the DNA TGTGCCAGCAGCCGCCCCACGGGCAATCAGCCCCAGCATTTT. The chain has TRBV28 and TRBJ1-5; D unclear. The CDR3 is made up of 14 amino acids. V dropped 6 bases and J dropped 2 bases, with 11 bases sitting between them. The V gene's germline CDR1 is MDHEN and CDR2 SYDVKM. Full variable domain (outside the CDR3, taken from reference TRBV28 and TRBJ1-5): DVKVTQSSRYLVKRTGEKVFLECVQDMDHENMFWYRQDPGLGLRLIYFSYDVKMKEKGDIPEGYSVSREKKERFSLILESASTNQTSMYLCASSRPTGNQPQHFGDGTRLSIL.

The chain is built from TRBV4-3 and TRBJ2-5; tentatively, D is TRBD1 (5 bases). TRBJ2-7 matches the DNA end more closely, so the J call is doubtful. This CDR3 comprises 16 residues. Germline V lookup: CDR1 LGHNA, CDR2 YSLEER. CDR3 amino acids: CASSQELIDSPYEQYF. The CDR3 nucleotides read TGCGCCAGCAGCCAAGAGCTGATCGACAGCCCCTACGAGCAGTACTTC.

This clone was observed a few times. The chain links TRBV4-3 to TRBJ2-1, with 12 bases aligning to TRBD1. Germline V gene data show CDR1 as LGHNA and CDR2 as YSLEER. This CDR3 is built from 16 residues. V lost 0 bases to trimming and J lost 9 bases; unmatched junction nucleotides: 6. CDR3 nucleotide sequence: TGCGCCAGCAGCCAAGAGGGACAGGGGGCGATGGGTGAGCAGTTCTTC. Translated, it gives CASSQEGQGAMGEQFF.

This chain uses TRBV4-3 with TRBJ2-1; TRBD2 matches at 7 bases. The CDR3 spans 17 residues. Per germline, CDR1 LGHNA and CDR2 YSLEER. V dropped 3 bases and J dropped 0; count of bases not matched to a gene: 8. CDR3 sequence (DNA): TGCGCCAGCAGCCAGTACGGGAGGTCGAGCTCCTACAATGAGCAGTTCTTC. Translated, it gives CASSQYGRSSSYNEQFF.

This clone occurred a few times. This chain links TRBV10-2 with TRBJ1-3; no reliable D call. V was shortened by 0 bases and J by 0 bases, with 6 bases between the two germline ends. Germline loops: CDR1 WSHSY, CDR2 SAAADI. This CDR3 spans 15 amino acids. The chain's CDR3 is CASSESGVSGNTIYF. The DNA of the CDR3 is TGCGCCAGCAGTGAGTCCGGAGTCTCTGGAAACACCATATATTTT.

This clone was found many times. The chain couples TRBV18 to TRBJ1-5; 7 positions agree with TRBD1. Trimming removed 2 bases from V and 7 bases from J; junction bases left unmatched: 2. The germline V gene has CDR1 KGHSH and CDR2 LQKENI. The CDR3 sequence is 13 residues long. CDR3 nucleotide sequence: TGTGCCAGCTCACCAGACAGGGAGCAGCCCCAGCATTTT. Its translation is CASSPDREQPQHF.